A single sample gave rise to the 21 T cell receptor beta chains below, sequenced in a study of blood T cells in healthy people across ages. The authors ran a second PCR of 7 to 11 cycles using a sample-barcoded 5' primer and a J-beta primer mix. TCRdb called the 5' RACE reads again in MiXCR, with one record for every CDR3 protein. The sample holds approximately 800,000 distinct CDR3 sequences, about 55% seen once. Sequencing was done on a sample of blood. The receptors here all came from an older man in good health.

About this clonotype: A much bigger clone sits one base away, suggesting this may be a read error. The V call is TRBV12-3 or TRBV12-4, the J call TRBJ2-1; D unresolved. This CDR3 is built from 14 residues. DNA for the CDR3: TGTGCCAACAGTCCACCCTGGGCCATTGGCGAGCAGTTCTTC. Translating it yields CANSPPWAIGEQFF.

The gene calls are TRBV7-2 and TRBJ1-2; D ambiguous. The CDR3 is made up of 13 amino acids. CDR1 is SGHTA and CDR2 is FQGNSA in the germline V gene. The germline V and J ends were trimmed by 5 bases and 6 bases, with 13 bases remaining between them. DNA for the CDR3: TGTGCCAGCAGCGCGGGTGGCCTAGATGGCTACACCTTC. Its translation is CASSAGGLDGYTF.

This clonotype came up a few times. The chain couples TRBV10-3 to TRBJ2-1; TRBD1 or TRBD2 may be the D gene (6 bases each). Trimming pared 10 bases from V and 2 bases from J, leaving 15 bases between. Germline V gene data show CDR1 as ENHRY and CDR2 as SYGVKD. This CDR3 comprises 14 residues. Here the CDR3 reads CATQEGEAYNEQFF. Here the CDR3 DNA reads TGTGCCACCCAGGAGGGGGAGGCCTACAATGAGCAGTTCTTC.

J is TRBJ2-7 and V is TRBV20-1; D perhaps matches TRBD2 (6 bases). CDR3 length: 14 amino acids. The V end was cut by 3 bases, the J end by 2 bases, with 14 bases between. Germline lookup yields CDR1 DFQATT and CDR2 SNEGSKA (reference sequence). The CDR3 is CSASHRELTYEQYF. The DNA of the CDR3 is TGCAGTGCTAGCCACCGGGAGTTAACCTACGAGCAGTACTTC.

The genes are TRBV9 and TRBJ2-1; weak D call: TRBD2 (6 bases). The V gene's germline CDR1 is SGDLS and CDR2 YYNGEE. Trimming took off 0 bases at V and 2 bases at J, with 9 bases between the two ends. The CDR3 extends over 15 amino acids. This CDR3 is CASSVVAGTYNEQFF. The CDR3 nucleotides read TGTGCCAGCAGCGTAGTTGCGGGAACCTACAATGAGCAGTTCTTC.

This clonotype was seen a single time. This chain connects TRBV5-5 to TRBJ1-1; possible D gene TRBD1, 5 bases. The V end was cut by 3 bases, the J end by 5 bases, with 11 bases between. The CDR3 is 13 residues long. Germline CDR1 reads SGHKS; CDR2 reads YYEKEE (reference sequence). CDR3 nucleotides: TGTGCCAGCAGCTCCGTAGGGGTAACTGAAGCTTTCTTT. Its protein product is CASSSVGVTEAFF.

This chain connects TRBV23-1 to TRBJ1-2; D not certain. TRBV23-1 carries the ORF label, with uncertain function. Trimming removed 4 bases from V and 5 bases from J, with 17 bases in between. The CDR3 loop spans 15 amino acids. CDR3 coding DNA: TGCGCCAGCAGTCGGTCCGGGCGCAAGGGTTATGGCTACACCTTC. It is translated as CASSRSGRKGYGYTF.

This clonotype turned up a few times. The chain carries TRBV20-1 and TRBJ1-1; 9 bases line up with TRBD1. Germline lookup yields CDR1 DFQATT and CDR2 SNEGSKA (reference sequence). The CDR3 sequence is 16 residues long. The V and J ends lost 0 bases and 8 bases, in that order; junction bases with no gene match: 13. CDR3 amino acids: CSARDFSGQGIVEAFF. CDR3 DNA: TGCAGTGCTAGAGATTTTTCCGGACAGGGGATTGTAGAAGCTTTCTTT.

J is TRBJ2-5 and V is TRBV28, with a tentative D call TRBD1 (6 bases). This CDR3 region has 14 residues. CDR1 MDHEN and CDR2 SYDVKM come from the germline V gene. V lost 7 bases and J lost 7, with 19 bases in between. CDR3 amino acids: CASTPRGLRVTQYF. In DNA form, the CDR3 reads TGTGCCAGCACTCCAAGGGGGTTGAGGGTGACCCAGTACTTC.

The chain joins TRBV7-2 to TRBJ1-2, with 11 bases lining up with TRBD1. CDR3 length: 17 residues. The germline V gene encodes CDR1 SGHTA and CDR2 FQGNSA. J was trimmed by 0 bases and V by 3 bases; bases with no gene match: 6. The CDR3 spells CASSFRDRGSSNYGYTF. The CDR3 DNA follows: TGTGCCAGCAGCTTCCGGGACAGGGGGTCTTCTAACTATGGCTACACCTTC.

This chain uses TRBV20-1 with TRBJ2-4; D not resolved. Per germline, CDR1 DFQATT and CDR2 SNEGSKA (reference sequence). Trimming took off 1 base at V and 13 bases at J, with 29 bases between the two ends. This CDR3 region has 17 residues. In DNA form, the CDR3 reads TGCAGTGCTAGAGTATCCTTCGGCGTGGGCTCGCCCGGAGAGCAGTACTTC. Its translation: CSARVSFGVGSPGEQYF.

This clonotype was detected only a few times. The chain carries TRBV10-3 and TRBJ2-7; D ambiguous. With 0 bases removed from V and 3 bases from J, the gap between germline ends came to 9 bases. The CDR3 totals 14 residues. CDR1 and CDR2 (germline): ENHRY, SYGVKD. CDR3 sequence reads: CAISESGSLYEQYF. The CDR3 region has the DNA TGTGCCATCAGTGAGTCGGGCTCCCTCTACGAGCAGTACTTC.

The chain has TRBV5-5 and TRBJ2-1, with 12 bases lining up with TRBD2. The trim removed 2 bases at V and 9 bases at J, leaving 6 bases unmatched. Germline CDR1 is SGHKS and CDR2 is YYEKEE (reference sequence). The CDR3 consists of 15 residues. The CDR3 here is CASSFGLAGKGEQFF. DNA for the CDR3: TGTGCCAGCAGCTTCGGACTAGCGGGAAAGGGTGAGCAGTTCTTC.

The chain uses TRBV6-5 and TRBJ1-6, with D possibly being TRBD1 (6 bases). Trimming stripped 5 bases from V and 3 bases from J, with 8 bases between. This CDR3 region has 14 residues. CDR1 and CDR2 (germline): MNHEY, SVGAGI. The CDR3 DNA reads as TGTGCCAGCAGTAGGACAGTCTATAATTCACCCCTCCACTTT. Encoded protein: CASSRTVYNSPLHF.

J is TRBJ1-2 and V is TRBV29-1, with D unresolved. Trimming removed 7 bases from V and 9 bases from J, with 18 bases in between. This CDR3 region has 12 residues. The germline gives CDR1 SQVTM, CDR2 ANQGSEA. The CDR3 protein is CSADRADDSYTF. Here the CDR3 DNA reads TGCAGCGCCGACCGGGCGGATGATAGCTACACCTTC.

This clonotype appeared a few times. The chain links TRBV20-1 to TRBJ2-7; D is uncertain. Germline V gives CDR1 DFQATT, CDR2 SNEGSKA (reference sequence). The CDR3 is 14 residues long. V dropped 6 bases and J dropped 2 bases, with 17 bases sitting between them. The DNA of the CDR3 is TGCAGTGCACCCAAGACGTCGGCGACCTACGAGCAGTACTTC. Translating it yields CSAPKTSATYEQYF.

This clonotype was counted a few times. The V and J genes are TRBV12-3 or TRBV12-4 and TRBJ2-1; D is possibly TRBD2 (5 bases). The CDR3 sequence is 15 residues long. Trimming took off 6 bases at V and 3 bases at J, with 15 bases between the two ends. CDR3 coding DNA: TGTGCCAGCAGCCCAAGCGGCGGAGTCTACAATGAGCAGTTCTTC. It specifies CASSPSGGVYNEQFF.

In DNA form, the CDR3 reads TGTGCCAGCACAGGGGGTAACTACGAGCAGTACTTC. It yields the protein CASTGGNYEQYF. The rearrangement joins TRBV6-5 to TRBJ2-5; TRBD1 matches at 7 bases. The J call may be mistaken, given a closer DNA end match to TRBJ2-7. Germline V gene data show CDR1 as MNHEY and CDR2 as SVGAGI. The CDR3 loop spans 12 amino acids.

This clonotype occurred once. The rearrangement joins TRBV6-2 or TRBV6-3 to TRBJ2-5; unclear D gene. V was cut by 2 bases and J by 13 bases, with 11 bases left in between. Looked up from germline, CDR1 is MNHEY and CDR2 is SVGEGT. CDR3 length: 11 amino acids. The CDR3 spells CASSYGSISYF. The CDR3 region has the DNA TGTGCCAGCAGTTACGGATCAATTTCGTACTTC.

The rearrangement uses TRBV2 and TRBJ1-6; unclear D gene. V was pared by 6 bases and J by 4 bases, with 13 bases between. The germline CDR1 and CDR2 sequences are SNHLY and FYNNEI. The CDR3 has 15 amino acids. CDR3 coding DNA: TGTGCCAGCAGGGCCTCGGGCTTGTATAATTCACCCCTCCACTTT. It translates to CASRASGLYNSPLHF.

This clonotype was counted ten times or more. V gene TRBV12-3 or TRBV12-4 combines with J gene TRBJ1-1, with D maybe TRBD1 (5 bases). This CDR3 region has 14 residues. Trimming took off 6 bases at V and 0 bases at J, with 11 bases between the two ends. CDR3 protein: CASRGTELNTEAFF. The CDR3 DNA is TGTGCCAGCAGAGGGACGGAGCTGAACACTGAAGCTTTCTTT.